This TCR beta chain was documented in a study of vaccination effects on CD4 cells after COVID-19. Upon completion of approximately ten days in culture, CD4+ T cells were isolated. Clones were read by immunoSEQ multiplex PCR, and TCRdb kept only the in-frame ones, dropping some. The sample has approximately 45,000 clones; 60% to 80% are singletons. V gave up 2 bases and J gave up 8 bases, with 17 bases separating them. Germline V gene data show CDR1 as SGHNT and CDR2 as YYREEE (reference sequence). The CDR3 loop spans 14 amino acids. This clone was recorded a few times. Its antigen is as yet unknown. The rearrangement uses TRBV5-4 and TRBJ2-7; either TRBD1 or TRBD2 may fit D (6 bases each). The material sequenced was CD4+ T cells from PBMCs cultured without peptide, taken before COVID-19 vaccination. The source of this sequence is a human donor who had a prior SARS-CoV-2 infection. Here the CDR3 reads CASSLTGAPDKQYF. Written as DNA, the CDR3 is TGTGCCAGCAGCTTAACGGGGGCGCCGGACAAGCAGTACTTC.